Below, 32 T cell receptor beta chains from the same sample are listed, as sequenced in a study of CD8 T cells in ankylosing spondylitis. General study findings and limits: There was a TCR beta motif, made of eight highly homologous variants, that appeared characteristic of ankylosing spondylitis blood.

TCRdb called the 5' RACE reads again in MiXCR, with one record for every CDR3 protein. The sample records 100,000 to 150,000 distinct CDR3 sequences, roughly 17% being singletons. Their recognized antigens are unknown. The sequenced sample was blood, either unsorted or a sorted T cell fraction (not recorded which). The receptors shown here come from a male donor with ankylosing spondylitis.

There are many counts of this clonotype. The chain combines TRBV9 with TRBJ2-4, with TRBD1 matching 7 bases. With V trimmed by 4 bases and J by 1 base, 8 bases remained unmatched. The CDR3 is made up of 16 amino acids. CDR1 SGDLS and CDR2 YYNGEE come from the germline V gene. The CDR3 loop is CASSLRTGWAKNIQYF. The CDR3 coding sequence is TGTGCCAGCAGCCTGCGGACAGGATGGGCCAAAAACATTCAGTACTTC.

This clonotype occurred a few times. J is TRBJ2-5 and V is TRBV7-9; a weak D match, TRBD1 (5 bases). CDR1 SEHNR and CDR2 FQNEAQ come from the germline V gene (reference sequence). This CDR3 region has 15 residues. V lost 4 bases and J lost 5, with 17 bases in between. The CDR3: CASSSPLGRRETQYF. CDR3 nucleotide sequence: TGTGCCAGCAGCTCACCGTTGGGGCGCAGGGAGACCCAGTACTTC. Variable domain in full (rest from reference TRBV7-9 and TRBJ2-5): DTGVSQNPRHKITKRGQNVTFRCDPISEHNRLYWYRQTLGQGPEFLTYFQNEAQLEKSRLLSDRFSAERPKGSFSTLEIQRTEQGDSAMYLCASSSPLGRRETQYFGPGTRLLVL.

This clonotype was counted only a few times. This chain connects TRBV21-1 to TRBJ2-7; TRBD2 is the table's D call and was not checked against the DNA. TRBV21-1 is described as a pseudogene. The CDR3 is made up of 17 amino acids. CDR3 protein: CASSNGAVEVRSYEQYF. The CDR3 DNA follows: TGTGCCAGCAGCAATGGGGCCGTCGAGGTGCGCTCCTACGAGCAGTACTTC.

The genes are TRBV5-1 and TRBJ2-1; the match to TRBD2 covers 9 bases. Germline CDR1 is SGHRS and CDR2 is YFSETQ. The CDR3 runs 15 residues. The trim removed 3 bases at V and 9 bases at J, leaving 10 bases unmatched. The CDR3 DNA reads TGCGCCAGCAGCTCCGGGGAAGCGGGAGGTATTGAGCAGTTCTTC. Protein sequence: CASSSGEAGGIEQFF. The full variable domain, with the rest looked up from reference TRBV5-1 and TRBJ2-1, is KAGVTQTPRYLIKTRGQQVTLSCSPISGHRSVSWYQQTPGQGLQFLFEYFSETQRNKGNFPGRFSGRQFSNSRSEMNVSTLELGDSALYLCASSSGEAGGIEQFFGPGTRLTVL.

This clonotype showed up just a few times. The CDR3 DNA sequence: TGTGCCACCGGGGTTCGGGCGAGCTCCTACAATGAGCAGTTCTTC. Translation gives CATGVRASSYNEQFF. The chain is built from TRBV12-3 or TRBV12-4 and TRBJ2-1; D possibly corresponds to TRBD2 (5 bases). V lost 10 bases and J lost 0, with 16 bases in between. CDR3 size: 15 residues.

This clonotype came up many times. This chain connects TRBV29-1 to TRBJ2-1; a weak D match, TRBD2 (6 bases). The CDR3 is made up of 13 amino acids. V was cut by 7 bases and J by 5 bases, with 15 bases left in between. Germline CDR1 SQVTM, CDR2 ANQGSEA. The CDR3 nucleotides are TGCAGCGCGCGACTAGTAACTGACAATGAGCAGTTCTTC. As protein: CSARLVTDNEQFF.

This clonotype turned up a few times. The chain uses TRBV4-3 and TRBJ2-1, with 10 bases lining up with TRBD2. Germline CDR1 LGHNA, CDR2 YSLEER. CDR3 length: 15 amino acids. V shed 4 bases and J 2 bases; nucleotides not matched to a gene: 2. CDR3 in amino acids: CASSRTSGAYNEQFF. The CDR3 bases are TGCGCCAGCAGCCGGACTAGCGGAGCCTACAATGAGCAGTTCTTC.

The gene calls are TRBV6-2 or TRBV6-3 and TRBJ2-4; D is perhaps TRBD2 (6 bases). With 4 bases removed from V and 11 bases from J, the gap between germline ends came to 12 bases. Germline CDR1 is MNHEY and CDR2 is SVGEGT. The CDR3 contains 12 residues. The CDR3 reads CASSSLWDFQYF. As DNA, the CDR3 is TGTGCCAGCAGTTCTCTTTGGGACTTTCAGTACTTC.

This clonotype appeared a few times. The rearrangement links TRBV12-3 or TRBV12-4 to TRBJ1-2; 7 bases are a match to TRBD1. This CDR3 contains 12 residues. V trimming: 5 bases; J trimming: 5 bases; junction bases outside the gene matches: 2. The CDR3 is CASSTGAYGYTF. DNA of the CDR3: TGTGCCAGCAGTACAGGGGCTTATGGCTACACCTTC.

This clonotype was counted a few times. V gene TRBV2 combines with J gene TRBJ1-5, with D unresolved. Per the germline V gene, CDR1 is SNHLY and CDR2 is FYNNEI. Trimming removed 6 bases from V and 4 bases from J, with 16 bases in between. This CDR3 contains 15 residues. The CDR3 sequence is CASSPEGGRNQPQHF. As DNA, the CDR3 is TGTGCCAGCAGCCCCGAGGGAGGGAGAAATCAGCCCCAGCATTTT.

DNA for the CDR3: TGTGCCAGCAGCTGGATCGGCCCCGAGCAGTACTTC. Encoded protein: CASSWIGPEQYF. V usage is TRBV11-2 and J usage is TRBJ2-7, with D unresolved. The CDR3 extends over 12 amino acids. V was shortened by 4 bases and J by 6 bases, with 10 bases between the two germline ends. CDR1 and CDR2 from the germline V gene are SGHAT and FQNNGV. The full variable domain, in which reference TRBV11-2 and TRBJ2-7 provide the parts outside the CDR3, is EAGVAQSPRYKIIEKRQSVAFWCNPISGHATLYWYQQILGQGPKLLIQFQNNGVVDDSQLPKDRFSAERLKGVDSTLKIQPAKLEDSAVYLCASSWIGPEQYFGPGTRLTVT.

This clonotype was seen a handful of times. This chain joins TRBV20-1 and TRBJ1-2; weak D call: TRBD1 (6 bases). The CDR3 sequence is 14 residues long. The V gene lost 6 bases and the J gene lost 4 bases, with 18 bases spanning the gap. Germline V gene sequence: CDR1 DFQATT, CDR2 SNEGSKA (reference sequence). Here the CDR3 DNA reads TGCAGTGCAATTGACAGGACTTCTGGCTATGGCTACACCTTC. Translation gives CSAIDRTSGYGYTF.

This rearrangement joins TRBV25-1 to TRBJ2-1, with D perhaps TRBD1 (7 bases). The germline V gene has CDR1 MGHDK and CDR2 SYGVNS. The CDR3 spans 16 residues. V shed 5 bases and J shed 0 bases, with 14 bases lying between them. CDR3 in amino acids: CASSSQGGFSYNEQFF. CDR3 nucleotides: TGTGCCAGCAGTAGCCAGGGGGGCTTCTCCTACAATGAGCAGTTCTTC.

CDR3 sequence: CATSGTGSSYEQYF. In nucleotides, the CDR3 is TGTGCCACCAGCGGGACGGGTAGCTCCTACGAGCAGTACTTC. The chain carries TRBV15 and TRBJ2-7; D assignment may be TRBD1 or TRBD2 (5 bases each). Trimming took 5 bases from V and 0 from J, leaving 11 bases between them. CDR1 is LNHNV and CDR2 is YYDKDF in the germline V gene (reference sequence). This CDR3 contains 14 residues.

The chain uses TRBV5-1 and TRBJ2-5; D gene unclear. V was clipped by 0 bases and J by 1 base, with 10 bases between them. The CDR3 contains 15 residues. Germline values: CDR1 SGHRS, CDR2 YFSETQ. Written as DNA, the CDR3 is TGCGCCAGCAGCTTGGTTGGTGGCGCCCAAGAGACCCAGTACTTC. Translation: CASSLVGGAQETQYF.

The CDR3 protein is CASSWTEAKNIQYF. CDR3 sequence (DNA): TGTGCCAGCAGTTGGACAGAGGCCAAAAACATTCAGTACTTC. J is TRBJ2-4 and V is TRBV6-5; TRBD1 is a possible D gene (6 bases). The CDR3 runs 14 residues. The V gene's germline CDR1 is MNHEY and CDR2 SVGAGI. Trimming pared 4 bases from V and 1 base from J, leaving 8 bases between.

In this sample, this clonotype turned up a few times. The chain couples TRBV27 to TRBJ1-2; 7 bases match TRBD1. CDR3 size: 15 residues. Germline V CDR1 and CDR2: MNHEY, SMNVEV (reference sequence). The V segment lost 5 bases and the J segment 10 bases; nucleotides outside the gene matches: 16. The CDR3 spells CASSRKPHGTDDYTF. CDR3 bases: TGTGCCAGCAGTAGAAAGCCGCACGGGACAGATGACTACACCTTC.

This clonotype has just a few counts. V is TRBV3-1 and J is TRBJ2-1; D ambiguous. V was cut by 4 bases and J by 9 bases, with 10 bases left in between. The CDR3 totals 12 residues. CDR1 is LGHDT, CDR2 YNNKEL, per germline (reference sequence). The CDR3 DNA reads TGTGCCAGCAGCCTGAATATGGGTGAGCAGTTCTTC. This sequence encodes CASSLNMGEQFF.

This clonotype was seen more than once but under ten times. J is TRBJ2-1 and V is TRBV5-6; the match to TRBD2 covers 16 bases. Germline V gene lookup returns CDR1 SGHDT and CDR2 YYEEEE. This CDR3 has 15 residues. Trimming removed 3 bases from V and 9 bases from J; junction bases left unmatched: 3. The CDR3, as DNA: TGTGCCAGCAGCTGGGGGACTAGCGGGAGGGTTGAGCAGTTCTTC. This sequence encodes CASSWGTSGRVEQFF.

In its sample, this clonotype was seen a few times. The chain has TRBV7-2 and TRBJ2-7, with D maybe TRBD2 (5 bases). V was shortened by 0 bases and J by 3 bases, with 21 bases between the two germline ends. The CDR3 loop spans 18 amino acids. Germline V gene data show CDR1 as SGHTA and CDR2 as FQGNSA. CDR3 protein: CASSLASFDFGVDYEQYF. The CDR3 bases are TGTGCCAGCAGCTTAGCTTCGTTCGATTTCGGGGTCGACTACGAGCAGTACTTC.

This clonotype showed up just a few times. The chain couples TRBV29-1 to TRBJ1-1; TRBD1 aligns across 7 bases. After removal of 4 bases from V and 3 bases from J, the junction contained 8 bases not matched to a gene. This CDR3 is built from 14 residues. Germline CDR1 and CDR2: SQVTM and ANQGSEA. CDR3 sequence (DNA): TGCAGCGTTGTGGGCAGGGGGTTGGACACTGAAGCTTTCTTT. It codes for CSVVGRGLDTEAFF.

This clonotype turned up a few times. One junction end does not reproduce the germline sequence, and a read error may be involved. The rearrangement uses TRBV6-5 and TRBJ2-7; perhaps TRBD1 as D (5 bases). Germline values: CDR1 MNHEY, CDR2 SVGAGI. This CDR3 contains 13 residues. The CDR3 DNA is TGTGCCAGCAGTTACTCGATGGGTGCGGACACCATATTC. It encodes CASSYSMGADTIF.

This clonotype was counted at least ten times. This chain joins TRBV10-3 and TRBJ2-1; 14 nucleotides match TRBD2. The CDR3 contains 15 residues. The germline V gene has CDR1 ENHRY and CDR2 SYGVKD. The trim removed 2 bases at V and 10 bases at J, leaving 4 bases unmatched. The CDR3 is CAISEMGLAGDEQFF. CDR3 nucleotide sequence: TGTGCCATCAGTGAGATGGGACTAGCGGGAGACGAGCAGTTCTTC.

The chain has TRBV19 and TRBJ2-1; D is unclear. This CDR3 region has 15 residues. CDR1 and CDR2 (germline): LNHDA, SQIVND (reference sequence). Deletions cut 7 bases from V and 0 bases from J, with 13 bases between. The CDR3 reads CASTPGQSSYNEQFF. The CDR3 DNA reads TGTGCCAGTACCCCGGGCCAGAGCTCCTACAATGAGCAGTTCTTC.

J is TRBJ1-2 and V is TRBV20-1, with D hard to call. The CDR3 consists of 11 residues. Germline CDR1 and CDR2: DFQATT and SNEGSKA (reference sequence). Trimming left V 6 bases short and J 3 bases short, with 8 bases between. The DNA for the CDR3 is TGCAGTGCCATTGGGGACTATGGCTACACCTTC. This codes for CSAIGDYGYTF.

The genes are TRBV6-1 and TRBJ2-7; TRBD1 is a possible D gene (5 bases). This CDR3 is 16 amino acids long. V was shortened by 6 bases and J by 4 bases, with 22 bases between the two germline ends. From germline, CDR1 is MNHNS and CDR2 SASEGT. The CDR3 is CASSQGPTGEVYEQYF. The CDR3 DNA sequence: TGTGCCAGCAGCCAGGGCCCTACAGGAGAAGTTTACGAGCAGTACTTC.

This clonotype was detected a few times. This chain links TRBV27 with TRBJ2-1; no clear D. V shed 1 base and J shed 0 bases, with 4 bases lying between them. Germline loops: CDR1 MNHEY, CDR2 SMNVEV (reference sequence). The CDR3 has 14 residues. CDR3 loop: CASSLFPSYNEQFF. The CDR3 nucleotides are TGTGCCAGCAGTTTATTCCCCTCCTACAATGAGCAGTTCTTC.

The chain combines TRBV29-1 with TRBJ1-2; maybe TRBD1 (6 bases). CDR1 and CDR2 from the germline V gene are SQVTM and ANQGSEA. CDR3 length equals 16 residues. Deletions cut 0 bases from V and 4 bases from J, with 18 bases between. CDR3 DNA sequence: TGCAGCGTTGAAGATAACATCGGACAGCACCTCTATGGCTACACCTTC. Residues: CSVEDNIGQHLYGYTF.

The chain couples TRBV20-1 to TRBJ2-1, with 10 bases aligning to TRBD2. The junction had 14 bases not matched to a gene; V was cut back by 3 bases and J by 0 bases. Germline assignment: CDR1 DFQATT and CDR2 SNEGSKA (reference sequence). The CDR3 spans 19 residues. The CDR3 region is CSARGRTSGPEGSYNEQFF. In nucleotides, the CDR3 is TGCAGTGCTAGGGGGAGGACTAGCGGTCCCGAGGGCTCCTACAATGAGCAGTTCTTC.

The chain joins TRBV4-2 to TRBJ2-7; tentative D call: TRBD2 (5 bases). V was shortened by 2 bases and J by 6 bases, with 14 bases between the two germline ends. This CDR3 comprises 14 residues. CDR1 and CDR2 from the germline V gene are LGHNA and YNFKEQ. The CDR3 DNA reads TGTGCCAGCAGCCAACTGATAGAGGGCCTCGAGCAGTACTTC. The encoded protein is CASSQLIEGLEQYF.

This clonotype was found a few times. The CDR3 region is CASSPSLAVQETQYF. The CDR3, as DNA: TGTGCCAGCAGCCCCTCCCTAGCGGTTCAAGAGACCCAGTACTTC. The rearrangement joins TRBV27 to TRBJ2-5, with TRBD2 matching 7 bases. The trim removed 6 bases at V and 2 bases at J, leaving 9 bases unmatched. The CDR3 runs to 15 residues. Germline CDR1 MNHEY, CDR2 SMNVEV (reference sequence).

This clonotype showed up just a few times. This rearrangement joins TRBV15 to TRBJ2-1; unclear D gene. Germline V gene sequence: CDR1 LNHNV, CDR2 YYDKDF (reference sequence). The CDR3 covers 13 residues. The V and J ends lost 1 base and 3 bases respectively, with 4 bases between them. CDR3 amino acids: CATSRGDYNEQFF. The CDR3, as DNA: TGTGCCACCAGCAGAGGGGACTACAATGAGCAGTTCTTC. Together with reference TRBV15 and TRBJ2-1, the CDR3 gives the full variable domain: DAMVIQNPRYQVTQFGKPVTLSCSQTLNHNVMYWYQQKSSQAPKLLFHYYDKDFNNEADTPDNFQSRRPNTSFCFLDIRSPGLGDTAMYLCATSRGDYNEQFFGPGTRLTVL.